The present entry profiles one T cell receptor (beta chain) with its context. Its target is unknown. The source of the sample is a study of PD-1 blockade in classical Hodgkin lymphoma. Time point indicated: cycle 4 day 1 (C4D1), after around six weeks of nivolumab. All patients relapsed after autologous stem cell transplantation, and brentuximab vedotin exposure varied. Thawed PBMCs yielded CD4+ T cells through magnetic negative selection. Trimming cost V 0 bases and J 7 bases; bases outside gene matches: 7. This CDR3 comprises 15 residues. Looked up from germline, CDR1 is SGHVS and CDR2 is FQNEAQ. Data came from immunoSEQ multiplex PCR; TCRdb stores just in-frame clones and leaves some out. The data contain approximately 28,000 clones, around 85% of them singletons. Study-wide findings and caveats: Among the patients, those starting nivolumab under 1 year after ASCT were excluded.

The source was CD4+ T cells from blood, collected before the fourth cycle of nivolumab. This clonotype was obtained from a human donor with classical Hodgkin lymphoma. V usage is TRBV7-8 and J usage is TRBJ2-7; 9 bases are a match to TRBD2. Written as DNA, the CDR3 is TGTGCCAGCAGCTTAGCGGAGGGGACTAGCTTGGAGCAGTACTTC. Residues: CASSLAEGTSLEQYF. Full variable domain (missing parts from reference TRBV7-8 and TRBJ2-7): GAGVSQSPRYKVAKRGQDVALRCDPISGHVSLFWYQQALGQGPEFLTYFQNEAQLDKSGLPSDRFFAERPEGSVSTLKIQRTQQEDSAVYLCASSLAEGTSLEQYFGPGTRLTVT.